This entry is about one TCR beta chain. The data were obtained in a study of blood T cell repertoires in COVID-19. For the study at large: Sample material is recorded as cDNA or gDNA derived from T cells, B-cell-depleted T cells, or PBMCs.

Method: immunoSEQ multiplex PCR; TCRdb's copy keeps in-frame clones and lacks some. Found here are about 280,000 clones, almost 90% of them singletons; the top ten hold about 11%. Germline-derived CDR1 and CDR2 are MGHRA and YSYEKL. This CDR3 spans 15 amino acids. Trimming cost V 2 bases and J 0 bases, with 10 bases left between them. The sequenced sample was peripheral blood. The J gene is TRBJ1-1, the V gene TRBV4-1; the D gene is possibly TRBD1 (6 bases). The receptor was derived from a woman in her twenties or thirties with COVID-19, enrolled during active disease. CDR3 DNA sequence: TGCGCCAGCAGCCAACGGGGACAAGTGAACACTGAAGCTTTCTTT. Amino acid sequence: CASSQRGQVNTEAFF.